The entry that follows covers one TCR beta chain sequence. V dropped 7 bases and J dropped 4; count of bases not matched to a gene: 15. Germline loops: CDR1 LNHDA, CDR2 SQIVND (reference sequence). The CDR3 totals 16 residues. This specimen belongs to a study of blood T cell repertoires in COVID-19. Whole-study context: Whether acute or convalescent, the COVID-19 samples came from the United States, Italy and Spain.

Clones were read by immunoSEQ multiplex PCR, and TCRdb kept only the in-frame ones, dropping some. The sample consists of fewer than 350,000 clones, more than 75% of them appearing once. V gene TRBV19 combines with J gene TRBJ1-2; TRBD1 matches at 7 bases. The receptor's source is a woman aged 40 to 49 with acute COVID-19. The specimen sequenced was PBMCs or T cells enriched from blood (not recorded which). CDR3 region: CASTAGQETSFYGYTF. The CDR3, as DNA: TGTGCCAGTACCGCCGGACAGGAAACGTCTTTCTATGGCTACACCTTC.